The sequence of this T cell receptor (beta chain) was determined in a study of T cell changes during pregnancy in multiple sclerosis. CDR3 size: 16 residues. Germline values: CDR1 SGHVS, CDR2 FNYEAQ. The trim removed 1 base at V and 6 bases at J, leaving 11 bases unmatched. Profiled with immunoSEQ multiplex PCR; TCRdb holds only in-frame clones, not every one. The table shows under 95,000 clones, with roughly 92% occurring only once. This sequence joins TRBV7-6 and TRBJ2-7; TRBD2 matches 8 bases. This sample comprised peripheral blood, obtained after pregnancy. This TCR came from a female donor with multiple sclerosis, enrolled in a pregnancy study. This CDR3 is CASSLGPGSGVGEQYF. As DNA, the CDR3 is TGTGCCAGCAGCTTAGGGCCTGGTAGCGGGGTGGGCGAGCAGTACTTC.